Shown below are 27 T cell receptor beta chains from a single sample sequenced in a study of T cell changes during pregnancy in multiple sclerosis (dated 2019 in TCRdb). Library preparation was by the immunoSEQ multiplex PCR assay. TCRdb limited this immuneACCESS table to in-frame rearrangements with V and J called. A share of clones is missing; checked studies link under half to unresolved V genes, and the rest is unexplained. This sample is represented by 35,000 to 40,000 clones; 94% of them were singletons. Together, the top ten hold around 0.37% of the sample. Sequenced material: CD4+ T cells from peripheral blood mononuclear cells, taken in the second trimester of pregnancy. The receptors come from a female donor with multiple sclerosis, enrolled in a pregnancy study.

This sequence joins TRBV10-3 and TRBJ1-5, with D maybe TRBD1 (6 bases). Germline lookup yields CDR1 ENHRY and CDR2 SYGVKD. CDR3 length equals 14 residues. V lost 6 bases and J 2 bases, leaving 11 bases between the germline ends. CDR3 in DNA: TGTGCCATCAGCGAAGGGGGAGGCAATCAGCCCCAGCATTTT. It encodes CAISEGGGNQPQHF.

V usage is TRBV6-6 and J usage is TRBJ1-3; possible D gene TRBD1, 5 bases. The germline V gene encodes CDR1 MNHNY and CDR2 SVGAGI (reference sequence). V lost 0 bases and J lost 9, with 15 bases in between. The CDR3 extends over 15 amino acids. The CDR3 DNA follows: TGTGCCAGCAGTTACTCGGGCAGGGAGGAAACCACCATATATTTT. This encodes CASSYSGREETTIYF.

The CDR3 here is CASLSGGAYEQYF. DNA of the CDR3: TGTGCTAGCCTCAGCGGGGGGGCTTACGAGCAGTACTTC. The V call is TRBV12-5, the J call TRBJ2-7; TRBD2 matches 10 bases. This CDR3 contains 13 residues. V gave up 9 bases and J gave up 4 bases; unmatched junction bases: 6. CDR1 LGHNT and CDR2 FRNRAP come from the germline V gene. The whole variable domain, remainder taken from reference TRBV12-5 and TRBJ2-7, is DARVTQTPRHKVTEMGQEVTMRCQPILGHNTVFWYRQTMMQGLELLAYFRNRAPLDDSGMPKDRFSAEMPDATLATLKIQPSEPRDSAVYFCASLSGGAYEQYFGPGTRLTVT.

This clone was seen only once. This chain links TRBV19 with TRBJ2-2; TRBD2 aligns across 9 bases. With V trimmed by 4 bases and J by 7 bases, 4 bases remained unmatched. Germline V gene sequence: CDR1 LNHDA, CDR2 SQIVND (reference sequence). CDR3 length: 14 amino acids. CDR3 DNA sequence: TGTGCCAGTAGTAGCGGGGGGGCTAGCGGGGAGCTGTTTTTT. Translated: CASSSGGASGELFF.

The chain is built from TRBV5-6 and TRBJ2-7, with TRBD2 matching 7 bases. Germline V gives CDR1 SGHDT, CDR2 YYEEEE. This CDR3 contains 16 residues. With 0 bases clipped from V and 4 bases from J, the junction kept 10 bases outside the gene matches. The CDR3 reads CASSLAGLVGFYEQYF. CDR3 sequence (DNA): TGTGCCAGCAGCTTGGCCGGACTAGTCGGGTTTTACGAGCAGTACTTC.

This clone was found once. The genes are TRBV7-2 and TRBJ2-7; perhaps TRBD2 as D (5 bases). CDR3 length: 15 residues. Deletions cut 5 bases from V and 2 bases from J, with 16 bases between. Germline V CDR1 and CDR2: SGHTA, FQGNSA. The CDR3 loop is CASSQLSGVTYEQYF. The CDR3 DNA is TGTGCCAGCAGCCAATTATCCGGGGTTACCTACGAGCAGTACTTC.

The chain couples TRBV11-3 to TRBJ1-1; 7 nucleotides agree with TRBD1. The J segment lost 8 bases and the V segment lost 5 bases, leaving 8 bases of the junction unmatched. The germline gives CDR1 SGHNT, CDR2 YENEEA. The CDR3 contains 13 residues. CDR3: CASSLRQGREAFF. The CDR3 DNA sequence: TGTGCCAGCAGCCTTAGACAGGGAAGGGAAGCTTTCTTT.

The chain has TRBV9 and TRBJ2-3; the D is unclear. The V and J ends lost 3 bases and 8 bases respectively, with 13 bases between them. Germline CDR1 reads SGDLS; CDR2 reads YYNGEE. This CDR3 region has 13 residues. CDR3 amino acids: CASSALVSGTQYF. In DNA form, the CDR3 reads TGTGCCAGCAGCGCCCTAGTATCGGGTACGCAGTATTTT.

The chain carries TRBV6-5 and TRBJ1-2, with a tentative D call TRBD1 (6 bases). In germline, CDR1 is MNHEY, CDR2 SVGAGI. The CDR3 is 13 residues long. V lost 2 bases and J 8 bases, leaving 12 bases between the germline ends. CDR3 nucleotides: TGTGCCAGCAGTTACCGCGGCAGGGGAGGCTACACCTTC. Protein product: CASSYRGRGGYTF.

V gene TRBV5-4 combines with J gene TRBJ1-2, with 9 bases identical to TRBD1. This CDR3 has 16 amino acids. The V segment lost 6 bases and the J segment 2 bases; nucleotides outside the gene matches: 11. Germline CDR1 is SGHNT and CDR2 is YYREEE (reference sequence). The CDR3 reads CASTFAHGTGNYGYTF. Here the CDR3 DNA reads TGTGCCAGCACCTTTGCCCACGGGACAGGGAACTATGGCTACACCTTC.

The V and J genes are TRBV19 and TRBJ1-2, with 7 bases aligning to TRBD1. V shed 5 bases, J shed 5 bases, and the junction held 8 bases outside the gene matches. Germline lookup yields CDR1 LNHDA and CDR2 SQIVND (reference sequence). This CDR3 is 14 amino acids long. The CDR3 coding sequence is TGTGCCAGTAGTCCTAGGGGGCGCGGATATGGCTACACCTTC. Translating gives CASSPRGRGYGYTF. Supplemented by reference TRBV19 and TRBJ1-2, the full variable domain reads DGGITQSPKYLFRKEGQNVTLSCEQNLNHDAMYWYRQDPGQGLRLIYYSQIVNDFQKGDIAEGYSVSREKKESFPLTVTSAQKNPTAFYLCASSPRGRGYGYTFGSGTRLTVV.

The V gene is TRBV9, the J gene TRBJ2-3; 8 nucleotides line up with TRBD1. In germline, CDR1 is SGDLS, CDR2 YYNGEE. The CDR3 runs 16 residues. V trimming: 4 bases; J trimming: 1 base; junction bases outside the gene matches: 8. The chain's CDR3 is CASSFRQGRGTDTQYF. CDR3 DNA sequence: TGTGCCAGCAGCTTCCGACAGGGGCGGGGCACAGATACGCAGTATTTT.

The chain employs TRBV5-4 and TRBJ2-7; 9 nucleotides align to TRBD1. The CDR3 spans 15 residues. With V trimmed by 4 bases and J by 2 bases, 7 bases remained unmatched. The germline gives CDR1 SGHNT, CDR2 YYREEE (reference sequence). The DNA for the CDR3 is TGTGCCAGCAGCCTCAGCCGGGACAGGGCCTACGAGCAGTACTTC. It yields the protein CASSLSRDRAYEQYF. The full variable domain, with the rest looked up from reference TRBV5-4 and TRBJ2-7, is ETGVTQSPTHLIKTRGQQVTLRCSSQSGHNTVSWYQQALGQGPQFIFQYYREEENGRGNFPPRFSGLQFPNYSSELNVNALELDDSALYLCASSLSRDRAYEQYFGPGTRLTVT.

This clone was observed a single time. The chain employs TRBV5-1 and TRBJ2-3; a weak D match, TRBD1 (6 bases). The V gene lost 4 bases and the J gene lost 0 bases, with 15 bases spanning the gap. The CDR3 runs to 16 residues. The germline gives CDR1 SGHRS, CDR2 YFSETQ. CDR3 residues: CASSRGDISSTDTQYF. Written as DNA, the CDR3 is TGCGCCAGCAGCAGAGGGGACATCTCTAGCACAGATACGCAGTATTTT.

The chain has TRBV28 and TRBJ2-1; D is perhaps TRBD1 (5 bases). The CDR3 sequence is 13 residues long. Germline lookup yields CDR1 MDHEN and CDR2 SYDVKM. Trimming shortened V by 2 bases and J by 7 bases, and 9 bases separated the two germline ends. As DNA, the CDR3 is TGTGCCAGCAGTTTACCAGGGTCAAATGAGCAGTTCTTC. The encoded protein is CASSLPGSNEQFF. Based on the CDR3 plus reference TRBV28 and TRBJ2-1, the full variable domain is DVKVTQSSRYLVKRTGEKVFLECVQDMDHENMFWYRQDPGLGLRLIYFSYDVKMKEKGDIPEGYSVSREKKERFSLILESASTNQTSMYLCASSLPGSNEQFFGPGTRLTVL.

In nucleotides, the CDR3 is TGCGCCAGCAGCTTGGAGGGGATTACCGGGGAGCTGTTTTTT. It specifies CASSLEGITGELFF. The chain combines TRBV5-1 with TRBJ2-2, with TRBD1 as a possible D gene (5 bases). Trimming took off 0 bases at V and 5 bases at J, with 8 bases between the two ends. The CDR3 covers 14 residues. Germline V gives CDR1 SGHRS, CDR2 YFSETQ.

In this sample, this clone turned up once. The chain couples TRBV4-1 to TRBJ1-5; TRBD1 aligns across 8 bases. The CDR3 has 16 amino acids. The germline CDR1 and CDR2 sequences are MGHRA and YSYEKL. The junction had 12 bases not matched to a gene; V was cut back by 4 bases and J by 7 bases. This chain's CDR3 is CASSRLRGDRRQPQHF. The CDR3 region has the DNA TGCGCCAGCAGCCGGCTTAGAGGGGACAGGCGCCAGCCCCAGCATTTT.

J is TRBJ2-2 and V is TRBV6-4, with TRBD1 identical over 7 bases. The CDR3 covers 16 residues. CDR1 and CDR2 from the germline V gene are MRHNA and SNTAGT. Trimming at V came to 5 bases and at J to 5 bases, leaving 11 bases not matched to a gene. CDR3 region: CASSPHKSTGTGELFF. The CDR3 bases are TGTGCCAGCAGTCCCCATAAATCGACAGGGACCGGGGAGCTGTTTTTT.

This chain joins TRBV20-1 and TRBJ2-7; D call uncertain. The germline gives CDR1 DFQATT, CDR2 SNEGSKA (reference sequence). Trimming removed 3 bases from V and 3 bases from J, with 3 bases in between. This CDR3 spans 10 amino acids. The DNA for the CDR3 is TGCAGTGCTAGTATCTACGAGCAGTACTTC. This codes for CSASIYEQYF.

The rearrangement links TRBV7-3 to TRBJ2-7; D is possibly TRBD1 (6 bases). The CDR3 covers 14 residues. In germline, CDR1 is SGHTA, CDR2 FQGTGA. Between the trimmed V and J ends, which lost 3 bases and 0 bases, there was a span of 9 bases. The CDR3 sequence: CASSLGQNSYEQYF. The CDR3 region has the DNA TGTGCCAGCAGCTTGGGACAAAACTCCTACGAGCAGTACTTC.

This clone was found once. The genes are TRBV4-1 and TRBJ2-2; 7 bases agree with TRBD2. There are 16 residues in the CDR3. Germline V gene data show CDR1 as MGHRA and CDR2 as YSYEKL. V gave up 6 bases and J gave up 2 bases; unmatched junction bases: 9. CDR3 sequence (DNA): TGCGCCAGCAGGGATTTTAGCGGGCGCAACACCGGGGAGCTGTTTTTT. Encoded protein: CASRDFSGRNTGELFF.

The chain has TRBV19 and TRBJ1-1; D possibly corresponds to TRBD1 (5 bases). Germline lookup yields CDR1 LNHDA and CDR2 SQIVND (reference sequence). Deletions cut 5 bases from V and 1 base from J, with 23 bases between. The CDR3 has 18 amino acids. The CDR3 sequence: CASSGQTQDPTANTEAFF. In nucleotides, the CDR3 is TGTGCCAGTAGTGGGCAAACACAGGACCCGACAGCGAACACTGAAGCTTTCTTT.

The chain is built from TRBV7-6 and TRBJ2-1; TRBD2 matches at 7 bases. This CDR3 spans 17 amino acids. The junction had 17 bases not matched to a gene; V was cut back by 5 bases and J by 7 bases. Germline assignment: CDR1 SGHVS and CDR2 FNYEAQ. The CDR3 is CASSTRTSFLESNEQFF. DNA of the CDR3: TGTGCCAGCAGCACGAGGACTAGTTTCTTGGAATCAAATGAGCAGTTCTTC.

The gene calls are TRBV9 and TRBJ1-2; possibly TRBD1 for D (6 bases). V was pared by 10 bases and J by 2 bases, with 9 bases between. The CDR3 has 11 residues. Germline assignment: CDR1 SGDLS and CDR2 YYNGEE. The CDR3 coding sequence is TGTGCCTCTGGACAGAACTATGGCTACACCTTC. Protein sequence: CASGQNYGYTF.

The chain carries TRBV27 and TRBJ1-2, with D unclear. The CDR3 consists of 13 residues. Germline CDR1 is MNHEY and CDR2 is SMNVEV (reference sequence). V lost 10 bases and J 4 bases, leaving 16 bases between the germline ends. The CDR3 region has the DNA TGTGCCACTCAAAAAGGATCTAGCTATGGCTACACCTTC. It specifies CATQKGSSYGYTF.

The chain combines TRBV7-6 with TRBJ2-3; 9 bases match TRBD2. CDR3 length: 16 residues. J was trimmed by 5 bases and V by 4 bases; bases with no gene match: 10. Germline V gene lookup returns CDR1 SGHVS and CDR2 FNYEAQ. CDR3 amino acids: CASSSAGGGAGDTQYF. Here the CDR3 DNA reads TGTGCCAGCAGCTCAGCGGGCGGGGGGGCCGGAGATACGCAGTATTTT.

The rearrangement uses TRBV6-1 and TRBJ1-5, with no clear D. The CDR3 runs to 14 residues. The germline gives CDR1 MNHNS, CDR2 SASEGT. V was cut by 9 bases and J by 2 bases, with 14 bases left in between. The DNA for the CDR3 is TGTGCCAGTGGCCTAGAAACGGGCAATCAGCCCCAGCATTTT. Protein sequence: CASGLETGNQPQHF.